The entry below describes one T cell receptor beta chain. The sample belongs to a study of control samples from healthy donors and cancer patients. V dropped 3 bases and J dropped 1; count of bases not matched to a gene: 4. The CDR3 length is 15 residues. Germline V gene lookup returns CDR1 SGHKS and CDR2 YYEKEE (reference sequence). The method was immunoSEQ multiplex PCR; TCRdb's version includes in-frame clones alone and lacks a portion of them. Of about 94,000 clones detected, about 85% appear once; the ten largest clones hold about 1.3%. Sample: blood. The V gene is TRBV5-5, the J gene TRBJ2-7; 10 bases align to TRBD1. The sequence was collected from a woman aged 50 to 60 in good health. The CDR3: CASSWDRGGSYEQYF. CDR3 DNA sequence: TGTGCCAGCAGCTGGGACAGGGGCGGGTCCTACGAGCAGTACTTC. The variable domain in full, completed from reference TRBV5-5 and TRBJ2-7, reads DAGVTQSPTHLIKTRGQQVTLRCSPISGHKSVSWYQQVLGQGPQFIFQYYEKEERGRGNFPDRFSARQFPNYSSELNVNALLLGDSALYLCASSWDRGGSYEQYFGPGTRLTVT.